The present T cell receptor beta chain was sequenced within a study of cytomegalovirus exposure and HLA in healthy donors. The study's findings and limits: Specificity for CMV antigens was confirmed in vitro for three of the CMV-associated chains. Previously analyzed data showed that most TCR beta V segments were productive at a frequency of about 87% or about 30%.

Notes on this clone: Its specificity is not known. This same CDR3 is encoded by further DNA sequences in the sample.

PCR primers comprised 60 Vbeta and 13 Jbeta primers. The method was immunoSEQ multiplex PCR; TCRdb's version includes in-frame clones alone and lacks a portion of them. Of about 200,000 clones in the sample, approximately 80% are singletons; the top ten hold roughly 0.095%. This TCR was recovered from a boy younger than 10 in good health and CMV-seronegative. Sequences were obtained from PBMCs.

The CDR3 sequence is CASSQDQGNYGYTF. The DNA for the CDR3 is TGCGCCAGCAGCCAAGATCAGGGTAACTATGGCTACACCTTC. This sequence joins TRBV4-1 and TRBJ1-2, with D maybe TRBD1 (5 bases). The CDR3 spans 14 residues. The ends were cut back, 0 bases at V and 1 base at J, with 6 bases in the middle. The germline gives CDR1 MGHRA, CDR2 YSYEKL.